Described below is a single T cell receptor (beta chain) sequence and its context. No antigen is known for it. TCR beta cDNA libraries had unique molecular identifiers. A population of roughly 0.85 to 10 million T cells gave rise to about half a million cDNA molecules. TCRdb re-derived calls from the PCR reads in MiXCR, one entry per CDR3 protein. The table has hundreds of thousands of distinct CDR3 sequences, 59% seen once. This sample was taken from a study of post-analysis software for immune sequencing data. General study points: Compared with controls, patients had more of roughly five TRBV segments, including TRBV5-6, TRBV5-1 and TRBV20-1.

In germline, CDR1 is DFQATT, CDR2 SNEGSKA (reference sequence). The CDR3 contains 19 residues. With 0 bases clipped from V and 4 bases from J, the junction kept 15 bases outside the gene matches. This clonotype was sampled from a girl aged 2-10 years with multiple sclerosis. Sequencing was carried out using blood. The J gene is TRBJ2-1, the V gene TRBV20-1; TRBD1 aligns across 10 bases. The CDR3 sequence is CSARDRGIRGTGAYNEQFF. DNA of the CDR3: TGCAGTGCTAGAGATCGGGGAATACGCGGGACAGGGGCTTACAATGAGCAGTTCTTC.